The sequence of this TCR beta chain was determined in a study of cytomegalovirus exposure and HLA in healthy donors. Primers for the PCR totalled 60 Vbeta and 13 Jbeta. TCRdb's copy holds only in-frame clones and misses some; the assay was immunoSEQ multiplex PCR. Recorded for this sample: tens of thousands of clones. V gave up 0 bases and J gave up 4 bases, with 14 bases separating them. Germline V CDR1 and CDR2: LGHNA, YSLEER. There are 16 residues in the CDR3. The receptor comes from a female donor in good health and CMV-seropositive. The sample consisted of PBMCs. V and J are TRBV4-3 and TRBJ2-3; D is possibly TRBD2 (6 bases). CDR3 amino acids: CASSQDRRGLADTQYF. The DNA for the CDR3 is TGCGCCAGCAGCCAAGATCGGAGGGGCCTGGCAGATACGCAGTATTTT.